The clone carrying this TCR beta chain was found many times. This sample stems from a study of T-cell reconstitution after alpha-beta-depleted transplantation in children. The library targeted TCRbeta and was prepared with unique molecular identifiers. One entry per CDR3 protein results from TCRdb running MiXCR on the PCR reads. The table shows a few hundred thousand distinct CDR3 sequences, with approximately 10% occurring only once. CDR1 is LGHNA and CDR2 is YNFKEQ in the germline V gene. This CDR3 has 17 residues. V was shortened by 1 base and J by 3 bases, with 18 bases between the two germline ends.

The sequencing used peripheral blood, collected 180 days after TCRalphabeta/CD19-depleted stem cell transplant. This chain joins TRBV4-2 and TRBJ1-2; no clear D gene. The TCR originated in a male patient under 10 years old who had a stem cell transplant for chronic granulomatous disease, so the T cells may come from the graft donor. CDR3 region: CASSQGSTTTTDYGYTF. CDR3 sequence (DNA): TGTGCCAGCAGCCAAGGGAGCACAACGACAACGGACTATGGCTACACCTTC.